The 30 T cell receptor beta chains below all came from one sample that was sequenced in a study of T-cell memory formation after mild COVID-19. TCRdb redid the calling of the 5' RACE reads with MiXCR, one entry per CDR3 protein. This table holds around 510,000 distinct CDR3 sequences, about 20% found once. Sequenced material: PBMCs or a T cell subset sorted from them (not recorded which). The receptors were sampled from an adult woman who had mild COVID-19 (a few samples of this study predate the infection). Cell type and time point are not known.

The rearrangement uses TRBV11-3 and TRBJ2-7, with 9 bases aligning to TRBD1. This CDR3 has 14 residues. The trim removed 3 bases at V and 5 bases at J, leaving 5 bases unmatched. CDR1 is SGHNT and CDR2 is YENEEA in the germline V gene. Here the CDR3 reads CASSFLDRGHEQYF. In nucleotides, the CDR3 is TGTGCCAGCAGCTTCCTGGACAGGGGCCACGAGCAGTACTTC.

The chain employs TRBV3-1 and TRBJ1-1; TRBD1 aligns across 9 bases. V lost 5 bases to trimming and J lost 10 bases; unmatched junction nucleotides: 5. The CDR3 is 12 amino acids. Germline V gene data show CDR1 as LGHDT and CDR2 as YNNKEL (reference sequence). The CDR3 nucleotides read TGTGCCAGCAGCGACCCGGGACAGGGAGCTTTCTTT. It yields the protein CASSDPGQGAFF.

The CDR3 bases are TGTGCCAGCAGCTTAAGATGGTCTCCGATGGCAGATACGCAGTATTTT. Its translation is CASSLRWSPMADTQYF. V gene TRBV7-3 combines with J gene TRBJ2-3; D is ambiguous. V was cut by 1 base and J by 4 bases, with 15 bases left in between. Germline V CDR1 and CDR2: SGHTA, FQGTGA. This CDR3 region has 16 residues.

This clonotype was detected a few times. The V call is TRBV7-6, the J call TRBJ1-1; D is unresolved. CDR3 length: 13 residues. V shed 5 bases and J shed 4 bases, with 11 bases lying between them. Germline loops: CDR1 SGHVS, CDR2 FNYEAQ. CDR3 bases: TGTGCCAGCAGCATAAGTATCGGCACTGAAGCTTTCTTT. It codes for CASSISIGTEAFF.

This chain joins TRBV1 and TRBJ2-1; the table assigns TRBD2, which was not confirmed against the DNA. TRBV1 corresponds to a pseudogene. The CDR3 contains 13 residues. CDR3 coding DNA: TGCACCAACGGGACTAGTACAAACAATGAGCAGTTCTTC. As protein: CTNGTSTNNEQFF.

Only a few counts were recorded for this clonotype. This chain joins TRBV7-9 and TRBJ1-4; D is undetermined. Trimming stripped 11 bases from V and 8 bases from J, with 24 bases between. The CDR3 length is 15 residues. Germline V lookup: CDR1 SEHNR, CDR2 FQNEAQ (reference sequence). This chain's CDR3 is CALIDKEGTGEKLFF. In nucleotides, the CDR3 is TGTGCCCTAATAGACAAGGAGGGAACGGGCGAAAAACTGTTTTTT.

CDR3 nucleotides: TGTGCCAGCAGCCAAGATTACCTAAACATTCAGTACTTC. Residues: CASSQDYLNIQYF. This chain uses TRBV14 with TRBJ2-4, with unresolved D. The germline CDR1 and CDR2 sequences are SGHDN and FVKESK. The CDR3 has 13 residues. Trimming stripped 0 bases from V and 6 bases from J, with 6 bases between.

The V call is TRBV6-5, the J call TRBJ2-1; unclear D gene. V was clipped by 2 bases and J by 9 bases, with 11 bases between them. CDR1 MNHEY and CDR2 SVGAGI come from the germline V gene. This CDR3 contains 13 residues. The CDR3: CASSYTLLGEQFF. CDR3 DNA: TGTGCCAGCAGTTACACCCTGTTGGGTGAGCAGTTCTTC.

This chain links TRBV20-1 with TRBJ1-4; D ambiguous. V was trimmed by 5 bases and J by 3 bases, leaving 13 bases between them. The CDR3 has 14 amino acids. In germline, CDR1 is DFQATT, CDR2 SNEGSKA (reference sequence). CDR3 DNA sequence: TGCAGTGCTGCCGAAGGAGTGCCTAATGAAAAACTGTTTTTT. Its protein is CSAAEGVPNEKLFF.

This clonotype was detected only a few times. V usage is TRBV5-5 and J usage is TRBJ2-3, with a possible D match to TRBD1 (6 bases). Germline V gene sequence: CDR1 SGHKS, CDR2 YYEKEE (reference sequence). This CDR3 spans 15 amino acids. Trimming shortened V by 0 bases and J by 4 bases, and 12 bases separated the two germline ends. Here the CDR3 DNA reads TGTGCCAGCAGCTTGGCCGTCAGGGGAGCAGATACGCAGTATTTT. Its translation: CASSLAVRGADTQYF.

This rearrangement joins TRBV7-8 to TRBJ2-2; 11 nucleotides align to TRBD2. This CDR3 is 16 amino acids long. J was trimmed by 7 bases and V by 1 base; bases with no gene match: 5. Germline lookup yields CDR1 SGHVS and CDR2 FQNEAQ. CDR3 in DNA: TGTGCCAGCAGCTTAGGACTAGCGGGAACAGGCGGGGAGCTGTTTTTT. Its translation is CASSLGLAGTGGELFF.

The chain uses TRBV4-2 and TRBJ2-1; D uncertain. CDR3 size: 16 residues. In germline, CDR1 is LGHNA, CDR2 YNFKEQ. V was pared by 0 bases and J by 5 bases, with 14 bases between. In DNA, the CDR3 is TGTGCCAGCAGCCAAGATTTGGTTACGGGTGACAATGAGCAGTTCTTC. This codes for CASSQDLVTGDNEQFF.

The rearrangement joins TRBV12-3 or TRBV12-4 to TRBJ2-7; TRBD1 matches at 8 bases. The CDR3 is 16 residues long. V shed 6 bases and J 3 bases; nucleotides not matched to a gene: 13. CDR3 amino acids: CASSPLGQGKFYEQYF. The CDR3 coding sequence is TGTGCCAGCAGCCCACTTGGACAGGGAAAATTCTACGAGCAGTACTTC.

This clonotype was picked up many times. The genes are TRBV19 and TRBJ2-5; 9 bases fit TRBD1. The CDR3 loop spans 17 amino acids. CDR1 is LNHDA and CDR2 is SQIVND in the germline V gene (reference sequence). V gave up 2 bases and J gave up 4 bases; unmatched junction bases: 11. The CDR3, as DNA: TGTGCCAGTAGTATACGGGTTACAGGGGGCATTGGAGAGACCCAGTACTTC. As protein: CASSIRVTGGIGETQYF.

This clonotype was recorded a few times. The chain has TRBV12-3 or TRBV12-4 and TRBJ2-2; tentative D call: TRBD1 (6 bases). Deletions cut 5 bases from V and 4 bases from J, with 14 bases between. This CDR3 has 15 residues. DNA for the CDR3: TGTGCCAGCAGTCCCACAGGGTACTTCACCGGGGAGCTGTTTTTT. Its protein is CASSPTGYFTGELFF.

This clonotype was detected only a few times. V usage is TRBV7-6 and J usage is TRBJ2-1, with a possible D match to TRBD1 (5 bases). CDR3 length: 16 amino acids. CDR1 is SGHVS and CDR2 is FNYEAQ in the germline V gene. Trimming left V 2 bases short and J 3 bases short, with 14 bases between. The CDR3 spells CASSLKYRFFYNEQFF. DNA of the CDR3: TGTGCCAGCAGCTTAAAGTACAGGTTTTTCTACAATGAGCAGTTCTTC.

The V and J genes are TRBV12-3 or TRBV12-4 and TRBJ1-1; possible D gene TRBD1, 6 bases. V gave up 6 bases and J gave up 6 bases, with 17 bases separating them. The CDR3 length is 14 residues. In DNA form, the CDR3 reads TGTGCCAGCAGCCCCGTAGGGAGGGGGGCTGAAGCTTTCTTT. Amino acids: CASSPVGRGAEAFF.

The rearrangement joins TRBV7-8 to TRBJ2-5; D perhaps matches TRBD2 (6 bases). CDR3 length: 16 amino acids. Germline CDR1 and CDR2: SGHVS and FQNEAQ. V was cut by 1 base and J by 4 bases, with 16 bases left in between. The CDR3 coding sequence is TGTGCCAGCAGCTTAGAGTTTGCTAGCGCCGGAGAGACCCAGTACTTC. Translation: CASSLEFASAGETQYF.

This chain links TRBV6-5 with TRBJ1-2; 9 bases match TRBD1. The CDR3 loop spans 15 amino acids. Losses at the gene ends were 6 bases for V and 2 bases for J; bases not matched to a gene: 7. Germline V CDR1 and CDR2: MNHEY, SVGAGI. CDR3 coding DNA: TGTGCCAGCAGAGGGACAGGGAGTGAAAACTATGGCTACACCTTC. Encoded protein: CASRGTGSENYGYTF.

This clonotype was picked up many times. The genes are TRBV6-6 and TRBJ2-6, with 10 bases that match TRBD1. The CDR3 has 17 residues. V was clipped by 5 bases and J by 0 bases; unmatched bases: 4. In germline, CDR1 is MNHNY, CDR2 SVGAGI (reference sequence). CDR3: CASSRDRGSSGANVLTF. The CDR3 bases are TGTGCCAGCAGTCGGGACAGGGGCAGCTCTGGGGCCAACGTCCTGACTTTC.

This clonotype was detected a few times. CDR3 coding DNA: TGTGCCAGCATCAAAGGACGTCTAGCGGGAGTGAATGAGCAGTTCTTC. Translating gives CASIKGRLAGVNEQFF. The V gene is TRBV6-2 or TRBV6-3, the J gene TRBJ2-1, with 10 bases that match TRBD2. The germline V gene has CDR1 MNHEY and CDR2 SVGEGT. CDR3 size: 16 residues. Losses at the gene ends were 7 bases for V and 7 bases for J; bases not matched to a gene: 13.

The V gene is TRBV6-2 or TRBV6-3, the J gene TRBJ1-2; D not certain. This CDR3 spans 12 amino acids. V lost 10 bases and J 4 bases, leaving 13 bases between the germline ends. CDR1 is MNHEY, CDR2 SVGEGT, per germline. The CDR3 nucleotides are TGTGCCACCGTGAAGGACGTCTATGGCTACACCTTC. Its protein product is CATVKDVYGYTF.

The CDR3: CSVDVGGGSYNEQFF. The CDR3 DNA sequence: TGCAGCGTTGACGTTGGCGGGGGCTCCTACAATGAGCAGTTCTTC. The rearrangement links TRBV29-1 to TRBJ2-1, with 7 nucleotides matching TRBD2. The CDR3 spans 15 residues. Germline V gene data show CDR1 as SQVTM and CDR2 as ANQGSEA. Unmatched junction bases numbered 5, after V lost 3 bases and J lost 0 bases.

The chain recombines TRBV4-3 with TRBJ1-2, with 7 bases identical to TRBD1. The CDR3 totals 14 residues. CDR1 and CDR2 from the germline V gene are LGHNA and YSLEER. V was pared by 5 bases and J by 6 bases, with 9 bases of the junction left unmatched. Here the CDR3 reads CASSYKQGRDGYTF. In DNA, the CDR3 is TGCGCCAGCAGCTACAAACAGGGGAGAGATGGCTACACCTTC.

The rearrangement links TRBV5-6 to TRBJ2-7, with 9 bases identical to TRBD2. CDR3 size: 15 residues. Germline V CDR1 and CDR2: SGHDT, YYEEEE. J gave up 3 bases and V 4 bases, and 8 bases lay outside the gene matches. CDR3 coding DNA: TGTGCCAGCAGCAGACGGACTAGCGCGAGCTACGAGCAGTACTTC. Translation: CASSRRTSASYEQYF.

The rearrangement links TRBV7-9 to TRBJ1-2; the D is unclear. The CDR3 covers 14 residues. V dropped 3 bases and J dropped 6 bases, with 14 bases sitting between them. Germline loops: CDR1 SEHNR, CDR2 FQNEAQ (reference sequence). In DNA form, the CDR3 reads TGTGCCAGCAGCTTCGGCGGGGTCGGGAATGGCTACACCTTC. Its protein is CASSFGGVGNGYTF.

This clonotype occurred a few times. The chain joins TRBV7-2 to TRBJ2-3, with TRBD2 as a possible D gene (5 bases). The CDR3 is 12 residues long. Germline loops: CDR1 SGHTA, CDR2 FQGNSA. Trimming cost V 7 bases and J 5 bases, with 10 bases left between them. The CDR3 spells CASTPSGDTQYF. In DNA form, the CDR3 reads TGTGCCAGCACCCCGAGCGGAGATACGCAGTATTTT.

This chain connects TRBV7-9 to TRBJ2-1; 11 positions agree with TRBD1. Germline V gene lookup returns CDR1 SEHNR and CDR2 FQNEAQ (reference sequence). CDR3 length: 16 amino acids. V gave up 5 bases and J gave up 2 bases; unmatched junction bases: 5. Written as DNA, the CDR3 is TGTGCCAGCAGCCATAGGGGACAGGGGGCCTACAATGAGCAGTTCTTC. Translating gives CASSHRGQGAYNEQFF.

This sequence joins TRBV20-1 and TRBJ1-1; D is ambiguous. Trimming took off 0 bases at V and 6 bases at J, with 11 bases between the two ends. CDR3 size: 13 residues. Germline V CDR1 and CDR2: DFQATT, SNEGSKA (reference sequence). CDR3 region: CSARDGYGPEAFF. CDR3 DNA sequence: TGCAGTGCTAGAGATGGTTACGGACCTGAAGCTTTCTTT.

This chain links TRBV7-6 with TRBJ2-5, with 8 nucleotides matching TRBD1. Germline trimming cut 6 bases from V and 2 bases from J; bases unmatched to any gene: 23. The CDR3 contains 20 residues. Per germline, CDR1 SGHVS and CDR2 FNYEAQ. CDR3 protein: CASSGYLGTGRGFGQETQYF. In nucleotides, the CDR3 is TGTGCCAGCAGTGGCTACCTCGGGACAGGAAGGGGTTTTGGGCAAGAGACCCAGTACTTC.